This T cell receptor beta chain was observed in a study of post-analysis software for immune sequencing data (dated by TCRdb to about 2015). For the wider study: The recorded disease courses included relapsing-remitting, secondary progressive and progressive-relapsing multiple sclerosis, and some patients had no subtype annotation. The multiple sclerosis patient repertoires were compared with about a dozen previously published healthy control repertoires from donors aged 6 to 25 years. A subset of samples was prepared in parallel using single-end sample barcoding, then pooled and co-amplified after Illumina adapter ligation. What the research found in general, with its limitations: Compared with controls, multiple sclerosis patients had significantly lower normalized Chao1 diversity, a finding suggesting substantial peripheral T-cell clonal expansion. When samples were clustered directly using the F measure, samples prepared in the same batch co-clustered strongly, which prompted a batch-effect correction. Four to six TRBV segments, including TRBV5-6, TRBV5-1 and TRBV20-1, were significantly more frequent in patients than controls. The control group was slightly older than the multiple sclerosis patient group.

Note on this clonotype: Its binding antigen is unknown. No much larger clone exists at a distance of one base, and base qualities are not known.

TCR beta repertoires were profiled from peripheral blood of 13 young patients with multiple sclerosis to demonstrate the VDJtools post-analysis software. The multiple sclerosis patients were children and adolescents between roughly 6 and 15 years of age. As encoded in the germline V gene (reference sequence), CDR1 is DFQATT while CDR2 is SNEGSKA. The V end gives up 6 bases and the J end 0 bases, leaving 8 bases in the junction not matched to a gene. Counted from cysteine to phenylalanine, this CDR3 has 16 amino acids. Only the CDR3 DNA is retained, 48 bases long and in frame from the first base. The library relied on PCR. Sequencer: Illumina HiSeq 2500. To reduce PCR and sequencing biases, unique molecular identifiers were built into the TCR beta cDNA libraries. Per 1 to 10 million input T cells, approximately 500,000 cDNA molecules were obtained, such that each molecule approximated one T cell. The same protocol used for the earlier healthy control dataset was applied to prepare and sequence the patient libraries. Samples belonging to the same batch were prepared together, multiplexed and sequenced on a shared HiSeq lane. On the authors' methods: Raw barcoded reads were processed with MIGEC, discarding single-read molecular identifier groups before consensus assembly and CDR3 extraction. VDJtools was used for post-analysis of the clonotype tables, with diversity normalized by down-sampling every dataset to the smallest sample size. To correct batch-related cross-sample contamination, repertoire overlap clustering matched CDR3 amino acid sequences but not nucleotide sequences. Using fastp at Q25 and MiXCR, TCRdb reprocessed the public reads and kept productive beta chains. Every distinct CDR3 protein forms one entry, paired with its most common genes and DNA. Here the V and J calls rest on TCRdb's processing, not on the authors' analysis. This sample holds 740,000 or so distinct CDR3 sequences; about 57% were observed only once. 4.6% of the sample is in the top ten clones.

The sample was blood. This receptor chain uses TRBV20-1 and TRBJ2-1; 10 middle bases align to TRBD2. The TCR was taken from a girl aged 10 to 17 with multiple sclerosis. The CDR3 protein is CSAPSPSGSSYNEQFF. The nucleotides read TGCAGTGCCCCATCCCCTAGCGGGAGCTCCTACAATGAGCAGTTCTTC.